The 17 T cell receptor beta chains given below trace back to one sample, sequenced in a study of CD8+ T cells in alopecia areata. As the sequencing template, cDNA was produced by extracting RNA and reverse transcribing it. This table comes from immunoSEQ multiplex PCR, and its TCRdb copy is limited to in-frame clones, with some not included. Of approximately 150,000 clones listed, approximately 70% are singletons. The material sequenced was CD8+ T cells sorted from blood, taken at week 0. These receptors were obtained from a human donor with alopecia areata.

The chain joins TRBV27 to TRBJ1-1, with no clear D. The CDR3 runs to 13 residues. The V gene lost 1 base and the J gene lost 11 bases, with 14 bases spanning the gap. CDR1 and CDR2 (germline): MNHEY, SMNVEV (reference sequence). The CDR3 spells CASSLLDGRRAFF. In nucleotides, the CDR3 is TGTGCCAGCAGTTTATTAGACGGGAGAAGGGCTTTCTTT.

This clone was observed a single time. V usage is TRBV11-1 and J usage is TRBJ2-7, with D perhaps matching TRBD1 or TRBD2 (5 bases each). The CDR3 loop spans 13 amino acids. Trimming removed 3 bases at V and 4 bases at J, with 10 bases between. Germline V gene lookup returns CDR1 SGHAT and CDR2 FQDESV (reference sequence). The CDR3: CASSFSGGYEQYF. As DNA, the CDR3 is TGTGCCAGCAGCTTCTCTGGGGGATACGAGCAGTACTTC. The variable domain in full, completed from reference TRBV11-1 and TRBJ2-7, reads EAEVAQSPRYKITEKSQAVAFWCDPISGHATLYWYRQILGQGPELLVQFQDESVVDDSQLPKDRFSAERLKGVDSTLKIQPAELGDSAMYLCASSFSGGYEQYFGPGTRLTVT.

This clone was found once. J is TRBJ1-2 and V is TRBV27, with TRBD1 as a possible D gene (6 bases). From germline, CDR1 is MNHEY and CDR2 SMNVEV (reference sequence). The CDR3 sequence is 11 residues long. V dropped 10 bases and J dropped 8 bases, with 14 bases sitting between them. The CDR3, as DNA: TGTGCCACCTCGACAGGCTTGGGCTACACCTTC. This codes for CATSTGLGYTF.

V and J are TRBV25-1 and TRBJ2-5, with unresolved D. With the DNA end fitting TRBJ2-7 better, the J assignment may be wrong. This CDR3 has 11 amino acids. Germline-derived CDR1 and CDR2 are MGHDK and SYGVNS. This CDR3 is CASSERYEQYF. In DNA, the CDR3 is TGTGCCAGCAGTGAAAGGTACGAGCAGTACTTC.

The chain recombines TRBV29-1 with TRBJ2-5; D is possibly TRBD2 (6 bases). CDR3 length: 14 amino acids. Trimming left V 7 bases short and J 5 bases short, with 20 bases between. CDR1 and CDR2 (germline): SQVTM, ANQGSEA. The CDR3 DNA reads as TGCAGCGGGAGGGGATATAATGAGTGGGAGACCCAGTACTTC. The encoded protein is CSGRGYNEWETQYF.

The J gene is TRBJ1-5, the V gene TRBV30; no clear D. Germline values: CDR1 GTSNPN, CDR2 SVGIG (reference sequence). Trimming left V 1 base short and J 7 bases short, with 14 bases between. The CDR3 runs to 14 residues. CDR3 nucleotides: TGTGCCTGGAGTGCCGGCGAGTTATGGCAGCCCCAGCATTTT. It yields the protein CAWSAGELWQPQHF.

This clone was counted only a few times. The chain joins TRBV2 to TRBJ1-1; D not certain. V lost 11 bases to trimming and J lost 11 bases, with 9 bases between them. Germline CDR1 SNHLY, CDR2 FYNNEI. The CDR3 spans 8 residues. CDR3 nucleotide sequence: TGTGCCGGACCGTTGGCTTTCTTT. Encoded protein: CAGPLAFF. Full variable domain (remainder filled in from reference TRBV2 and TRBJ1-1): EPEVTQTPSHQVTQMGQEVILRCVPISNHLYFYWYRQILGQKVEFLVSFYNNEISEKSEIFDDQFSVERPDGSNFTLKIRSTKLEDSAMYFCAGPLAFFGQGTRLTVV.

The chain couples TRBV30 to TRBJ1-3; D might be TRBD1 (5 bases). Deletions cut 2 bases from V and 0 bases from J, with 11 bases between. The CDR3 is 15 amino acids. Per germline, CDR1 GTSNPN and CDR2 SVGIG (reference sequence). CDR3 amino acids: CAWSSGDSSGNTIYF. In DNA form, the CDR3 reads TGTGCCTGGAGTAGCGGGGACTCCTCTGGAAACACCATATATTTT.

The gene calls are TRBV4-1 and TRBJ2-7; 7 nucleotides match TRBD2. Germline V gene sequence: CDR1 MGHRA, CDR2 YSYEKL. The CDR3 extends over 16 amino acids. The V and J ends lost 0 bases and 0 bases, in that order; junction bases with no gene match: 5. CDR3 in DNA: TGCGCCAGCAGCCAAGATGCGGCGGGGGTCTCCTACGAGCAGTACTTC. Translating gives CASSQDAAGVSYEQYF.

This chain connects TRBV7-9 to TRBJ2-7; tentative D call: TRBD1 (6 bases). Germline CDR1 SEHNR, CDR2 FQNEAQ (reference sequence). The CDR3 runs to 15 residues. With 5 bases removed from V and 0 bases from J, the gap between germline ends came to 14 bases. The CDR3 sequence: CASSHFTGNSYEQYF. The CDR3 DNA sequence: TGTGCCAGCAGCCATTTCACAGGGAACTCCTACGAGCAGTACTTC.

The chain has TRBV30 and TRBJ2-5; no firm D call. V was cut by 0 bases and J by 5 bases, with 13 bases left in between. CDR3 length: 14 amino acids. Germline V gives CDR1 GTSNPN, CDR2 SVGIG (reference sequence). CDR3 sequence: CAWSVRLGEETQYF. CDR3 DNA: TGTGCCTGGAGTGTTCGGCTAGGAGAGGAGACCCAGTACTTC.

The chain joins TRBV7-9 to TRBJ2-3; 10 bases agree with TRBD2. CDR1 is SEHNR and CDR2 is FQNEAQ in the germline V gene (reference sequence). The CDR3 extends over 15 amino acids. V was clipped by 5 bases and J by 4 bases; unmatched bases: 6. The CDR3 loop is CASSPLAGDADTQYF. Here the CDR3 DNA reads TGTGCCAGCAGCCCGCTAGCGGGGGATGCAGATACGCAGTATTTT.

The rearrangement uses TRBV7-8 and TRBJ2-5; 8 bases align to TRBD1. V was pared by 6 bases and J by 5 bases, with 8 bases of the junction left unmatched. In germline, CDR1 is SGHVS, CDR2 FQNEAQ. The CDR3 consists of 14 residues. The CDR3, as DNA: TGTGCCAGCAGTCCAGACAGGGGCCGGGAGACCCAGTACTTC. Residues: CASSPDRGRETQYF.

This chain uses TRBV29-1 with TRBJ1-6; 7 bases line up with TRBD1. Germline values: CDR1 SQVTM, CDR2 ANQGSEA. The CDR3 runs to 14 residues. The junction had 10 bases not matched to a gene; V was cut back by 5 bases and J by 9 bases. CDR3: CSVQTGSSGSPLHF. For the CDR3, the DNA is TGCAGCGTTCAGACAGGGAGTTCGGGTTCACCCCTCCACTTT.

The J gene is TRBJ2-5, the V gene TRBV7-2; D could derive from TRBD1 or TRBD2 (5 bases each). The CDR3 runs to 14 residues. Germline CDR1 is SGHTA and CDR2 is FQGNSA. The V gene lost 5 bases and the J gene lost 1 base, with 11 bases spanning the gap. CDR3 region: CASSRDGTQETQYF. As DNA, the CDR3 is TGTGCCAGCAGCCGGGACGGAACCCAAGAGACCCAGTACTTC.

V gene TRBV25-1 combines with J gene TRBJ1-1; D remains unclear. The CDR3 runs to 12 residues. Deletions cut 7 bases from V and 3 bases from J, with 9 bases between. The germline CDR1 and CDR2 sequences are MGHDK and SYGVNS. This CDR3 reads CASNLGDTEAFF. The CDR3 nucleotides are TGTGCCAGCAACCTCGGAGACACTGAAGCTTTCTTT.

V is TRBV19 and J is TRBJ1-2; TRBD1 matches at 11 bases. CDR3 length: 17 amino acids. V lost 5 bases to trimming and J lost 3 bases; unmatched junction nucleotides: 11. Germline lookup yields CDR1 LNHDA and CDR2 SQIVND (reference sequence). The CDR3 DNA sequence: TGTGCCAGTAGTCCACAAAAATGGGACAGGGGGGACTATGGCTACACCTTC. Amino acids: CASSPQKWDRGDYGYTF.